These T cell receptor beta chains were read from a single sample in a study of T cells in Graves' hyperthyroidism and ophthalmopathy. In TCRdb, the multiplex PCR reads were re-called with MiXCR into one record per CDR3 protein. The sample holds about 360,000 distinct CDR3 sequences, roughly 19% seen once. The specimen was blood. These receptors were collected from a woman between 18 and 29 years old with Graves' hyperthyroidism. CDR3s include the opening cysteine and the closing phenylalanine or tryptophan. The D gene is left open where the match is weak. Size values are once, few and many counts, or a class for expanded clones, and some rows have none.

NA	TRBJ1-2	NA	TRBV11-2	CASSPLQGGLSYGYTF	TGTGCCAGCAGCCCACTTCAGGGAGGACTATCTTATGGCTACACCTTC
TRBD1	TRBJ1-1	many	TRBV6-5	CASSYSTGGMNTEAFF	TGTGCCAGCAGTTACAGTACAGGGGGCATGAACACTGAAGCTTTCTTT
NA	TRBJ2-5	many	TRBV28	CASSSNRDTSTQETQYF	TGTGCCAGCAGTTCTAACCGGGACACCTCGACTCAAGAGACCCAGTACTTC
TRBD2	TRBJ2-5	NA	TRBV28	CASSQGLAGGSETQYF	TGTGCCAGCAGTCAAGGACTAGCGGGAGGGTCAGAGACCCAGTACTTC
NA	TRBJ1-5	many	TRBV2	CASSGSFTNQPQHF	TGTGCCAGCAGTGGAAGTTTTACGAATCAGCCCCAGCATTTT
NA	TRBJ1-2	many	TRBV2	CASTPQTVGYTF	TGTGCCAGCACCCCTCAGACAGTAGGCTACACCTTC
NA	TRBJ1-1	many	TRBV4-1	CASSQDWSGFVKNTEAFF	TGCGCCAGCAGCCAAGACTGGTCAGGCTTTGTGAAGAACACTGAAGCTTTCTTT
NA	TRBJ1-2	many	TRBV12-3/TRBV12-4	CASSLVGTFYGYTF	TGTGCCAGCAGTTTAGTAGGGACGTTCTATGGCTACACCTTC
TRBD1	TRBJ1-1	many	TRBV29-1	CSAMTGMNTEAFF	TGCAGCGCCATGACAGGGATGAACACTGAAGCTTTCTTT
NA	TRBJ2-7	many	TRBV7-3	CASSFGGIGYEQYF	TGTGCCAGCAGCTTTGGGGGAATAGGGTACGAGCAGTACTTC
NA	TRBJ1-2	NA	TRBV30	CAWSVLGEGYGYTF	TGTGCCTGGAGTGTATTGGGAGAGGGCTATGGCTACACCTTC
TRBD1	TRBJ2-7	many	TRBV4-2	CASSPGQIGTYEQYF	TGTGCCAGCAGCCCGGGACAGATCGGAACCTACGAGCAGTACTTC
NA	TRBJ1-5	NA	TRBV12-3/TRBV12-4	CASSPGHLNQPQHF	TGTGCCAGCAGTCCCGGACACCTGAATCAGCCCCAGCATTTT
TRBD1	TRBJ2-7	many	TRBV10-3	CAISDGDRGLSYEQYF	TGTGCCATCAGTGATGGGGACAGGGGCCTTTCCTACGAGCAGTACTTC
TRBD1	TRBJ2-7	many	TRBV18	CASSPPLTGLSYEQYF	TGTGCCAGCTCACCACCGTTGACAGGGCTCTCCTACGAGCAGTACTTC
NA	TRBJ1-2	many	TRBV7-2	CASSAAVGGYTF	TGTGCCAGCAGCGCCGCGGTGGGGGGCTACACCTTC
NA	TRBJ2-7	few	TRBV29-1	CSVSFLGGAGEQYF	TGCAGCGTTTCTTTCCTTGGGGGGGCAGGCGAGCAGTACTTC
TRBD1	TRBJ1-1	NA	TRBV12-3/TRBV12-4	CASSSRTGISEAFF	TGTGCCAGCAGTTCCCGGACAGGTATATCTGAAGCTTTCTTT
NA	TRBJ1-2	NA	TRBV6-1	CASSEHTGLGYTF	TGTGCCAGCAGTGAACACACAGGGCTTGGCTACACCTTC
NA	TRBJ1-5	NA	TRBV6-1	CASNGRAQQPQHF	TGTGCCAGCAATGGCAGGGCACAACAGCCCCAGCATTTT
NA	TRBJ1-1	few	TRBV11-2	CASSLEVLAGVNTEAFF	TGTGCCAGCAGCTTAGAGGTTTTGGCAGGGGTGAACACTGAAGCTTTCTTT
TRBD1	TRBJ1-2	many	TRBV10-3	CAIGDSYGYTF	TGTGCCATCGGGGACAGCTATGGCTACACCTTC
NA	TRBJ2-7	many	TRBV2	CASSGHGYEQYF	TGTGCCAGCAGTGGGCACGGGTACGAGCAGTACTTC
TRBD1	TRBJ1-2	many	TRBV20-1	CSAQTGFGGYTF	TGCAGTGCCCAGACAGGGTTCGGAGGCTACACCTTC
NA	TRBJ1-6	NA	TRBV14	CASSQVGQSNSPLHF	TGTGCCAGCAGCCAAGTAGGGCAAAGTAATTCACCCCTCCACTTT
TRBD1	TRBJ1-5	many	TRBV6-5	CASSTDRAQPQHF	TGTGCCAGCAGTACTGACAGGGCTCAGCCCCAGCATTTT
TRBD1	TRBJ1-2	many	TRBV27	CASSLQTGIGGYTF	TGTGCCAGCAGTCTCCAGACAGGGATCGGAGGCTACACCTTC
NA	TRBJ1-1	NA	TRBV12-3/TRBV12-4	CASSFSHSNPEAFF	TGTGCCAGCAGTTTCTCCCACTCAAACCCTGAAGCTTTCTTT
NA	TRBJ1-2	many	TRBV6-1	CASTPSGRGLYGYTF	TGTGCCAGCACCCCAAGCGGCAGGGGCTTATATGGCTACACCTTC
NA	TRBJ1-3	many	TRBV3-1	CASSQDLYGNTIYF	TGTGCCAGCAGCCAAGATCTATATGGAAACACCATATATTTT
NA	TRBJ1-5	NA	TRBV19	CASTPGGHSNQPQHF	TGTGCCAGTACTCCTGGGGGCCACAGCAATCAGCCCCAGCATTTT
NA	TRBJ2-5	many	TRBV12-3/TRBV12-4	CASSLPGIETQYF	TGTGCCAGCAGCCTTCCGGGGATTGAGACCCAGTACTTC